This TCR beta chain was obtained from a study of cytomegalovirus exposure and HLA in healthy donors. Study-level results: Several of the most significant clusters were apparently associated with common viral pathogens in a later analysis. A later analysis linked a missense variant in DCLRE1C to the trimming of TCR beta V and J genes. One later analysis reportedly identified an Asian-associated ancestry cluster that showed fewer N-insertions than the roughly 600-donor mean. In an earlier analysis, most TCR beta V segments were productive about 90% or about 30% of the time.

Concerning this clone itself: The antigen remains unidentified.

Primers: 60 Vbeta forward and 13 Jbeta reverse. This table comes from immunoSEQ multiplex PCR, and its TCRdb copy is limited to in-frame clones, with some not included. In the table there are about 170,000 clones, over 80% of which are singletons. The CDR3 is 16 residues long. Germline CDR1 is LNHNV and CDR2 is YYDKDF (reference sequence). With 0 bases removed from V and 3 bases from J, the gap between germline ends came to 9 bases. The rearrangement joins TRBV15 to TRBJ2-6; D not resolved. The source material was PBMCs. The sequence derives from a boy aged 2 to 9 in good health and CMV-seronegative. Here the CDR3 DNA reads TGTGCCACCAGCAGAGATTCCGTTCGTGGGGCCAACGTCCTGACTTTC. Residues: CATSRDSVRGANVLTF. Combining the CDR3 with reference TRBV15 and TRBJ2-6 gives the whole variable domain DAMVIQNPRYQVTQFGKPVTLSCSQTLNHNVMYWYQQKSSQAPKLLFHYYDKDFNNEADTPDNFQSRRPNTSFCFLDIRSPGLGDTAMYLCATSRDSVRGANVLTFGAGSRLTVL.